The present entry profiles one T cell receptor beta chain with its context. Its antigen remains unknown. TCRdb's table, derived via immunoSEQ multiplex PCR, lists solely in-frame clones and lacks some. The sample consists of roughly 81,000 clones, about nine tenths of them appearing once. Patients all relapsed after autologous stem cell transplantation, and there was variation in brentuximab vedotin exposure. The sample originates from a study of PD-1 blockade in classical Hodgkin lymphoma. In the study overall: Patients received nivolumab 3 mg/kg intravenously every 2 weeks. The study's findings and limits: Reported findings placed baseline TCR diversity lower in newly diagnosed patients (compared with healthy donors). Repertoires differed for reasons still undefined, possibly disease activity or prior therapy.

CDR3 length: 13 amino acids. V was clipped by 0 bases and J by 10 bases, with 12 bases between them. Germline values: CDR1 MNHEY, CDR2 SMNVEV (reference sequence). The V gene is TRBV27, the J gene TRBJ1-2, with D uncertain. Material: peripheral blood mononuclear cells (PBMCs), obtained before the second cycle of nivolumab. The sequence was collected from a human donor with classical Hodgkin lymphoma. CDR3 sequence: CASSLSRLVTYTF. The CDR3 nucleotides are TGTGCCAGCAGTTTATCGAGATTGGTGACCTACACCTTC.